The 25 T cell receptor beta chains below all came from one sample that was sequenced in a study of shared clonotypes between healthy human individuals. The table came from immunoSEQ multiplex PCR; TCRdb's copy has only in-frame clones and leaves some out. The sample consists of 2 million to 2.5 million clones, approximately 95% of them appearing once. Sequences were obtained from naive CD4+ T cells from PBMCs. The subset here: CD45RA+ positively selected. The receptors stem from a young man in good health. Some clones in this sample may be carry-over from other donors' samples.

This clone was recorded once. This rearrangement joins TRBV14 to TRBJ1-2; tentative D call: TRBD1 (5 bases). The germline gives CDR1 SGHDN, CDR2 FVKESK. The CDR3 has 18 amino acids. Trimming took off 0 bases at V and 2 bases at J, with 19 bases between the two ends. The CDR3 loop is CASSQERGPQSHNYGYTF. CDR3 sequence (DNA): TGTGCCAGCAGCCAAGAGAGGGGACCCCAGAGCCACAACTATGGCTACACCTTC.

The genes are TRBV7-2 and TRBJ1-5; weak D call: TRBD1 (6 bases). The V and J ends lost 2 bases and 2 bases respectively, with 10 bases between them. This CDR3 is built from 15 residues. Germline V gene data show CDR1 as SGHTA and CDR2 as FQGNSA. The CDR3 bases are TGTGCCAGCAGCTTATGGACAGTGGGCAATCAGCCCCAGCATTTT. Protein product: CASSLWTVGNQPQHF.

About this clone itself: The sample contains more than one DNA sequence encoding this CDR3. The CDR3 DNA sequence: TGCAGCGTTGGGAGGGGCGACGAGCAGTACTTC. Residues: CSVGRGDEQYF. This chain connects TRBV29-1 to TRBJ2-7; perhaps TRBD2 as D (6 bases). Trimming removed 4 bases at V and 5 bases at J, with 9 bases between. CDR3 length: 11 amino acids. The V gene's germline CDR1 is SQVTM and CDR2 ANQGSEA.

This clone was counted a single time. This sequence joins TRBV2 and TRBJ1-4; the D gene is possibly TRBD1 (5 bases). The CDR3 consists of 14 residues. Germline V gene sequence: CDR1 SNHLY, CDR2 FYNNEI. Trimming removed 6 bases at V and 5 bases at J, with 13 bases between. This CDR3 reads CASRGPLTNEKLFF. CDR3 coding DNA: TGTGCCAGCAGGGGACCGCTCACAAATGAAAAACTGTTTTTT.

J is TRBJ2-3 and V is TRBV7-2; unclear D gene. This CDR3 is 15 amino acids long. The germline V and J ends were trimmed by 2 bases and 6 bases, with 15 bases remaining between them. Germline V CDR1 and CDR2: SGHTA, FQGNSA. Here the CDR3 DNA reads TGTGCCAGCAGCTTATGGGGTATCGGTATTGATACGCAGTATTTT. Translating gives CASSLWGIGIDTQYF.

A remark on this clone: One end of the junction fails to match germline, which may point to a read error. The chain links TRBV4-3 to TRBJ2-5; unclear D gene. Germline loops: CDR1 LGHNA, CDR2 YSLEER. This CDR3 has 14 residues. CDR3 sequence (DNA): TGCGCCAGCAGCCAATGGTCTTACCAAGGGACCCAGTACTTC. Translated: CASSQWSYQGTQYF.

This clone appeared once. The rearrangement joins TRBV19 to TRBJ2-1; tentatively, D is TRBD2 (6 bases). Germline V gene lookup returns CDR1 LNHDA and CDR2 SQIVND (reference sequence). V was shortened by 3 bases and J by 9 bases, with 15 bases between the two germline ends. The CDR3 totals 14 residues. The CDR3 DNA reads TGTGCCAGTAGTATTACGGCTAGCGACGGTGAGCAGTTCTTC. It translates to CASSITASDGEQFF.

V gene TRBV4-1 combines with J gene TRBJ2-1; D remains unclear. CDR3 size: 13 residues. The germline V gene encodes CDR1 MGHRA and CDR2 YSYEKL. V dropped 1 base and J dropped 9 bases, with 10 bases sitting between them. The CDR3 here is CASSQGQQSEQFF. The CDR3 DNA reads as TGCGCCAGCAGCCAAGGACAACAAAGTGAGCAGTTCTTC.

This clone was counted a single time. This rearrangement joins TRBV7-9 to TRBJ2-3, with TRBD1 matching over 9 bases. This CDR3 spans 16 amino acids. V was clipped by 2 bases and J by 6 bases; unmatched bases: 9. Germline V gene sequence: CDR1 SEHNR, CDR2 FQNEAQ (reference sequence). In nucleotides, the CDR3 is TGTGCCAGCAGCTTAATTACAGGGGGCTCCAGGGATACGCAGTATTTT. Protein sequence: CASSLITGGSRDTQYF.

The chain employs TRBV19 and TRBJ1-3, with D maybe TRBD1 (5 bases). Germline CDR1 is LNHDA and CDR2 is SQIVND (reference sequence). The CDR3 sequence is 15 residues long. Trimming stripped 7 bases from V and 0 bases from J, with 13 bases between. The CDR3 region is CASIGYRLSGNTIYF. The CDR3 DNA reads as TGTGCCAGTATCGGGTACAGGCTCTCTGGAAACACCATATATTTT.

V is TRBV6-5 and J is TRBJ1-5, with D hard to call. The CDR3 loop spans 15 amino acids. Per germline, CDR1 MNHEY and CDR2 SVGAGI. The V end lost 0 bases, the J end lost 3 bases, and 9 bases lay between the germline ends. The CDR3 DNA is TGTGCCAGCAGTTACTCGGGTGCCCTCAATCAGCCCCAGCATTTT. Amino acid sequence: CASSYSGALNQPQHF.

The rearrangement uses TRBV21-1 and TRBJ2-7; the table's D call, TRBD2, was not checked against the DNA. TRBV21-1 is deemed a pseudogene. The CDR3 is 14 residues long. The CDR3 DNA follows: TGTGCCAGCAGTACAAACGCGACTAGCTGGGAGCAGTACTTC. It yields the protein CASSTNATSWEQYF.

The chain is built from TRBV30 and TRBJ1-6, with D possibly being TRBD1 (5 bases). Trimming cost V 2 bases and J 4 bases, with 9 bases left between them. This CDR3 comprises 14 residues. Per the germline V gene, CDR1 is GTSNPN and CDR2 is SVGIG (reference sequence). The CDR3 nucleotides are TGTGCCTGGAGTATCGACAGATATAATTCACCCCTCCACTTT. This codes for CAWSIDRYNSPLHF.

V gene TRBV19 combines with J gene TRBJ1-1; D ambiguous. The CDR3 loop spans 13 amino acids. V dropped 8 bases and J dropped 3 bases, with 13 bases sitting between them. The V gene's germline CDR1 is LNHDA and CDR2 SQIVND (reference sequence). CDR3 amino acids: CASRPTADTEAFF. The CDR3 region has the DNA TGTGCCAGTCGTCCGACGGCGGACACTGAAGCTTTCTTT.

The genes are TRBV4-2 and TRBJ2-3, with D possibly TRBD2 on 5 matching bases. The V end was cut by 0 bases, the J end by 1 base, with 14 bases between. This CDR3 contains 17 residues. Germline CDR1 is LGHNA and CDR2 is YNFKEQ. This chain's CDR3 is CASSQDRAEEGTDTQYF. The CDR3 bases are TGTGCCAGCAGCCAAGATAGAGCGGAGGAGGGCACAGATACGCAGTATTTT.

The V call is TRBV7-9, the J call TRBJ2-6; weak D call: TRBD2 (5 bases). The CDR3 runs to 18 residues. V was trimmed by 5 bases and J by 0 bases, leaving 17 bases between them. Germline V gene sequence: CDR1 SEHNR, CDR2 FQNEAQ (reference sequence). CDR3 protein: CASSMLRDTPSGANVLTF. The CDR3 DNA sequence: TGTGCCAGCAGCATGCTCCGGGATACTCCCTCTGGGGCCAACGTCCTGACTTTC.

This clone was seen just once. V is TRBV7-2 and J is TRBJ1-1, with D unclear. Germline V CDR1 and CDR2: SGHTA, FQGNSA. CDR3 length: 13 residues. V lost 4 bases to trimming and J lost 8 bases, with 14 bases between them. In DNA form, the CDR3 reads TGTGCCAGCAGCTCCCAGCTGTCGGGGGAAGCTTTCTTT. It yields the protein CASSSQLSGEAFF.

The V call is TRBV10-3, the J call TRBJ2-7, with D possibly being TRBD2 (6 bases). V dropped 3 bases and J dropped 0 bases, with 18 bases sitting between them. The germline gives CDR1 ENHRY, CDR2 SYGVKD. The CDR3 contains 17 residues. The CDR3 loop is CAISEWSASASSYEQYF. CDR3 nucleotide sequence: TGTGCCATCAGTGAATGGTCGGCTAGCGCTAGCTCCTACGAGCAGTACTTC.

This sequence joins TRBV27 and TRBJ2-2; 10 bases match TRBD2. Germline CDR1 reads MNHEY; CDR2 reads SMNVEV (reference sequence). The CDR3 extends over 17 amino acids. The trim removed 3 bases at V and 5 bases at J, leaving 9 bases unmatched. CDR3: CASSFSSGSRGTGELFF. In DNA, the CDR3 is TGTGCCAGCAGTTTCTCTAGCGGGAGTCGGGGAACCGGGGAGCTGTTTTTT.

The V call is TRBV19, the J call TRBJ1-1; no definite D call. V was pared by 1 base and J by 4 bases, with 10 bases between. Germline lookup yields CDR1 LNHDA and CDR2 SQIVND (reference sequence). The CDR3 is made up of 14 amino acids. Written as DNA, the CDR3 is TGTGCCAGTAGTATAGGTCTCCCGGGCACTGAAGCTTTCTTT. Its translation: CASSIGLPGTEAFF.

This chain uses TRBV7-2 with TRBJ2-5, with D uncertain. The CDR3 is 14 amino acids. In germline, CDR1 is SGHTA, CDR2 FQGNSA. V was trimmed by 2 bases and J by 5 bases, leaving 12 bases between them. In nucleotides, the CDR3 is TGTGCCAGCAGCTTACCACCGCATTTCGAGACCCAGTACTTC. Protein product: CASSLPPHFETQYF.

This rearrangement joins TRBV5-4 to TRBJ2-2, with D possibly TRBD2 on 6 matching bases. Trimming shortened V by 2 bases and J by 7 bases, and 18 bases separated the two germline ends. CDR3 size: 16 residues. Germline V gene data show CDR1 as SGHNT and CDR2 as YYREEE (reference sequence). CDR3 bases: TGTGCCAGCAGCTTTGCCGGGACTCGAGGTGGCGGGGAGCTGTTTTTT. Translating gives CASSFAGTRGGGELFF.

The gene calls are TRBV7-9 and TRBJ2-3; TRBD2 matches at 10 bases. Germline-derived CDR1 and CDR2 are SEHNR and FQNEAQ (reference sequence). The V segment lost 2 bases and the J segment 4 bases; nucleotides outside the gene matches: 9. This CDR3 contains 17 residues. CDR3 amino acids: CASSLFVSSGRPDTQYF. CDR3 nucleotide sequence: TGTGCCAGCAGCTTATTTGTCTCTAGCGGGAGACCAGATACGCAGTATTTT.

A remark on this clone: This specimen includes other DNA sequences encoding the same CDR3. V usage is TRBV18 and J usage is TRBJ1-1; D ambiguous. V lost 4 bases and J 3 bases, leaving 9 bases between the germline ends. The CDR3 covers 13 residues. From germline, CDR1 is KGHSH and CDR2 LQKENI. The CDR3 nucleotides read TGTGCCAGCTCACGTGACCGAGACACTGAAGCTTTCTTT. It codes for CASSRDRDTEAFF.

This clone was seen a single time. The chain employs TRBV6-5 and TRBJ2-7, with 9 bases that match TRBD1. V lost 6 bases to trimming and J lost 3 bases; unmatched junction nucleotides: 6. The CDR3 length is 14 residues. Germline-derived CDR1 and CDR2 are MNHEY and SVGAGI. The CDR3 loop reads CASSDGQGNYEQYF. DNA of the CDR3: TGTGCCAGCAGCGACGGACAGGGGAACTACGAGCAGTACTTC.